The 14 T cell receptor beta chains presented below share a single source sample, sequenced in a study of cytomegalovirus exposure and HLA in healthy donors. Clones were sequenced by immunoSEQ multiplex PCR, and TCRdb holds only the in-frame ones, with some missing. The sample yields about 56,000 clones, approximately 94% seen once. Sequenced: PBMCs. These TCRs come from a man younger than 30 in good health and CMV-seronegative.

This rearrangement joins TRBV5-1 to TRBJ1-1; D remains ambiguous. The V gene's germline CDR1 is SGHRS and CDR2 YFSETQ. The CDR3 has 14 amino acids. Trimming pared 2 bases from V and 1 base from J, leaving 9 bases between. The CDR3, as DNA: TGCGCCAGCAGCTTTACCGGGGAGAACACTGAAGCTTTCTTT. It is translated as CASSFTGENTEAFF.

The CDR3 loop reads CASSPSSGRINEQFF. DNA of the CDR3: TGCGCCAGCAGCCCATCTAGCGGGAGAATCAATGAGCAGTTCTTC. V and J are TRBV4-3 and TRBJ2-1, with 10 bases aligning to TRBD2. The CDR3 is made up of 15 amino acids. Germline V CDR1 and CDR2: LGHNA, YSLEER. Germline trimming cut 4 bases from V and 6 bases from J; bases unmatched to any gene: 6.

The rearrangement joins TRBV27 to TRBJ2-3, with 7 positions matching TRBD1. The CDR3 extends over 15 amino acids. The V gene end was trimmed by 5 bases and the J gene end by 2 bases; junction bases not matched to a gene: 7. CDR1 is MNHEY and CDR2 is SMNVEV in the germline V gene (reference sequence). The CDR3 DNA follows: TGTGCCAGCAGTCCTCTCGGACAGGTCACAGATACGCAGTATTTT. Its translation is CASSPLGQVTDTQYF.

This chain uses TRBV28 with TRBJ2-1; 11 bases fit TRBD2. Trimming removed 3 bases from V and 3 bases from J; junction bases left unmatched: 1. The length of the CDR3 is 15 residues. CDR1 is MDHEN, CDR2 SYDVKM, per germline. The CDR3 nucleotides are TGTGCCAGCAGTTTTGGGACTAGCGGCTACAATGAGCAGTTCTTC. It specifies CASSFGTSGYNEQFF.

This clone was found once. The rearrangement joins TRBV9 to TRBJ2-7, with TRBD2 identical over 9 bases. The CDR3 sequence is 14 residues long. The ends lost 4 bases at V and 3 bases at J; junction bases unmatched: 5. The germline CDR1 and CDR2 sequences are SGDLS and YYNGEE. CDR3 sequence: CASSTGLADYEQYF. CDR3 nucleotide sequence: TGTGCCAGCAGCACGGGACTAGCAGACTACGAGCAGTACTTC.

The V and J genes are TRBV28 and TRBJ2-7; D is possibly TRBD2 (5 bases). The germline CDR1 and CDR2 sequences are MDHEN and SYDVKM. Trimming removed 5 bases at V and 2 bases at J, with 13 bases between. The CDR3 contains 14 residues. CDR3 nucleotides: TGTGCCAGCAGTCCTAGCTTGAGAACCTACGAGCAGTACTTC. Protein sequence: CASSPSLRTYEQYF.

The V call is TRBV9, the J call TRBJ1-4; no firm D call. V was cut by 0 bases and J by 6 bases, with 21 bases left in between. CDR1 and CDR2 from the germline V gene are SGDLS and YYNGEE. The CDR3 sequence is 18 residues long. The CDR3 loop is CASSVVGRTTRADEKLFF. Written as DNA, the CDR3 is TGTGCCAGCAGCGTAGTTGGGAGGACTACTCGGGCGGATGAAAAACTGTTTTTT.

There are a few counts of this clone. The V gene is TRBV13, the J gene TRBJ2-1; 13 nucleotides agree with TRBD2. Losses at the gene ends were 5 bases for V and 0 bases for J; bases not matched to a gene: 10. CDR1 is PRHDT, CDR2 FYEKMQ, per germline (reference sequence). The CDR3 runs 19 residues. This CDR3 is CASSDRTSGGRSSYNEQFF. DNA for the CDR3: TGTGCCAGCAGCGACCGGACTAGCGGGGGACGGAGCTCCTACAATGAGCAGTTCTTC.

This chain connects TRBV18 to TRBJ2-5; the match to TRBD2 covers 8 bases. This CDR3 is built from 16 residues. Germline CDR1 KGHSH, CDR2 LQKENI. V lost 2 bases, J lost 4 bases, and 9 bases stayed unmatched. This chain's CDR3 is CASSPAQRETLETQYF. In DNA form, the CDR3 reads TGTGCCAGCTCACCAGCCCAGCGGGAGACCCTAGAGACCCAGTACTTC.

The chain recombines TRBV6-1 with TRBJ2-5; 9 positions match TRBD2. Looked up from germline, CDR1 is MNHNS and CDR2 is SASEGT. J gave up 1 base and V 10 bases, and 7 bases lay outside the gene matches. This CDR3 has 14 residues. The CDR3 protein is CAMIAGEGQETQYF. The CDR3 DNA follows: TGTGCCATGATAGCGGGAGAAGGCCAAGAGACCCAGTACTTC.

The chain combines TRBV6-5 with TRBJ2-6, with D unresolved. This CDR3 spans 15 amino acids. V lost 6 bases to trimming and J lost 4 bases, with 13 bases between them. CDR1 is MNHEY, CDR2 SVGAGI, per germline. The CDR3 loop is CASRPDWSGANVLTF. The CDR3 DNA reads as TGTGCCAGCAGACCTGACTGGTCGGGGGCCAACGTCCTGACTTTC.

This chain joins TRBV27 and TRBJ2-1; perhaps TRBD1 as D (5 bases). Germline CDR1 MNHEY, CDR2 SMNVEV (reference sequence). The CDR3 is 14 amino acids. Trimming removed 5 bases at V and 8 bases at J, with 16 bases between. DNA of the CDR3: TGTGCCAGCAGTCCCCTTACAGGCGGCGATGAGCAGTTCTTC. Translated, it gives CASSPLTGGDEQFF.

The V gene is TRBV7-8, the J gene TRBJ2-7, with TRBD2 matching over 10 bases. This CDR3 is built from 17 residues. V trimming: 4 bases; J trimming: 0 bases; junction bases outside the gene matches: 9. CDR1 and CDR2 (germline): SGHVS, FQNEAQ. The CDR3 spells CASSSGLARISSYEQYF. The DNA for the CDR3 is TGTGCCAGCAGCTCGGGACTAGCGAGAATAAGCTCCTACGAGCAGTACTTC.

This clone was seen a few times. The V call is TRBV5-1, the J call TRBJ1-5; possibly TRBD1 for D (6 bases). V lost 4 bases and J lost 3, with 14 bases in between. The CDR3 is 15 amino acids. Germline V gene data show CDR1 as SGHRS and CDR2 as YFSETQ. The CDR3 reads CASSATTGYNQPQHF. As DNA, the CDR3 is TGCGCCAGCAGCGCTACGACAGGTTACAATCAGCCCCAGCATTTT.